Below, one T cell receptor beta chain is given with its context. This entry comes from a study of radiotherapy plus CTLA-4 blockade in lung cancer. The method was immunoSEQ multiplex PCR; TCRdb's version includes in-frame clones alone and lacks a portion of them. The sample records about 110,000 clones, roughly 84% being singletons. This CDR3 region has 17 residues. V shed 0 bases and J shed 3 bases, with 16 bases lying between them. Germline V gene lookup returns CDR1 LGHNA and CDR2 YSLEER. The sample consisted of peripheral blood, taken from a patient treated with radiotherapy plus ipilimumab. The receptor's source is a human donor with non-small cell lung cancer that progressed on radiotherapy plus ipilimumab. Some clones in this sample may be carry-over from other donors' samples. J is TRBJ2-3 and V is TRBV4-3; D is perhaps TRBD1 or TRBD2 (6 bases each). The CDR3 loop is CASSQEYITGRTDTQYF. CDR3 in DNA: TGCGCCAGCAGCCAAGAGTATATTACAGGGAGGACAGATACGCAGTATTTT.